These T cell receptor beta chains were read from a single sample in a study of T cell repertoires in cytomegalovirus infection. These receptors lack a known antigen. TCRdb reanalysed the reads using MiXCR and keeps one entry per CDR3 protein. The sample consists of 600,000 to 700,000 distinct CDR3 sequences, around 32% of them appearing once. This specimen consisted of cultured PBMCs, obtained from culture after CMV antigen stimulation. These receptors all stem from a human donor in good health (CMV status not recorded). Some clones in this sample may be carry-over from other donors' samples. The CDR3 runs from the conserved cysteine through the conserved F or W. A D gene is named only where the DNA matches it firmly. Clone size, where shown, is once, few, many, or a class for clones that have expanded.

d_call clone_size j_call v_call cdr3_nt cdr3_aa
- few TRBJ2-7 TRBV27 TGTGCCAGCAGTTTATCTGGTACCGGGGGTTTCTACGAGCAGTACTTC CASSLSGTGGFYEQYF
TRBD1 many TRBJ1-5 TRBV7-2 TGTGCCAGCAGCGCGGACAGGGATTATCAGCCCCAGCATTTT CASSADRDYQPQHF
- many TRBJ2-5 TRBV7-2 TGTGCCAGCAGCTTTTCCGAAGAGACCCAGTACTTC CASSFSEETQYF
- - TRBJ2-7 TRBV7-2 TGTGCCAGCAGCTTATGGCGGGGTGAAAACTCCTACGAGCAGTACTTC CASSLWRGENSYEQYF
- - TRBJ2-5 TRBV20-1 TGCAGTGCTAGTTGGGGTACTGCCGAAGAGACCCAGTACTTC CSASWGTAEETQYF
- many TRBJ2-1 TRBV7-8 TGTGCCAGCAGCCCCCTTCGTGTCCGGTCCTACAATGAGCAGTTCTTC CASSPLRVRSYNEQFF
TRBD1 - TRBJ1-2 TRBV20-1 TGCAGTGCCGAACAGGGGCAATATGGCTACACCTTC CSAEQGQYGYTF
- many TRBJ2-3 TRBV7-2 TGTGCCAGCAGTCCAGCCCCGGGAAACACAGATACGCAGTATTTT CASSPAPGNTDTQYF
TRBD2 few TRBJ2-1 TRBV27 TGTGCCACCAGAACTAGCGGGGGGGCGAATGAGCAGTTCTTC CATRTSGGANEQFF
- - TRBJ2-1 TRBV10-3 TGTGCCATCACTCCGGGGTCCTACAATGAGCAGTTCTTC CAITPGSYNEQFF
- - TRBJ1-5 TRBV6-2/TRBV6-3 TGTGCCAGCAGACAACTTACAGGGCACAATCAGCCCCAGCATTTT CASRQLTGHNQPQHF
TRBD2 - TRBJ2-1 TRBV12-3/TRBV12-4 TGTGCCAGCAGTTCGACTAGCGGGAGGAGCAATGAGCAGTTCTTC CASSSTSGRSNEQFF
TRBD1 - TRBJ1-1 TRBV2 TGTGCCGGTGACCAGGGGGCGGGGACTGAAGCTTTCTTT CAGDQGAGTEAFF
- - TRBJ2-5 TRBV4-2 TGTGCCAGCAGCCACCCGGGAAGTGAGACCCAGTACTTC CASSHPGSETQYF